Following are 32 T cell receptor beta chains from one sample sequenced in a study of CD8 T cells in Susac syndrome. The RNA input was roughly 0.45 to 1 ug, and it was reverse transcribed with random hexamers. TCRdb used MiXCR to reprocess the immunoSEQ multiplex PCR reads, holding one entry per CDR3 protein. The sample gives 160,000 or so distinct CDR3 sequences, 94% of which show up once; roughly 0.099% is in the top ten. The sample was CD4+ T cells from PBMCs. These receptors originate from a human donor with multiple sclerosis.

This chain uses TRBV6-2 or TRBV6-3 with TRBJ2-3, with D maybe TRBD2 (5 bases). V lost 5 bases to trimming and J lost 7 bases, with 19 bases between them. The CDR3 has 15 amino acids. From germline, CDR1 is MNHEY and CDR2 SVGEGT. CDR3 sequence reads: CASSPTERSTNTQYF. The CDR3 nucleotides are TGTGCCAGCAGTCCTACGGAGCGGAGCACTAATACGCAGTATTTT.

The chain recombines TRBV7-9 with TRBJ2-5; TRBD2 is a possible D gene (6 bases). With 5 bases removed from V and 1 base from J, the gap between germline ends came to 14 bases. The germline V gene encodes CDR1 SEHNR and CDR2 FQNEAQ (reference sequence). CDR3 length equals 15 residues. Here the CDR3 DNA reads TGTGCCAGCAGCGGACGGCGGGGAGGCCAAGAGACCCAGTACTTC. Translated, it gives CASSGRRGGQETQYF. The full variable domain, in which reference TRBV7-9 and TRBJ2-5 provide the parts outside the CDR3, is DTGVSQNPRHKITKRGQNVTFRCDPISEHNRLYWYRQTLGQGPEFLTYFQNEAQLEKSRLLSDRFSAERPKGSFSTLEIQRTEQGDSAMYLCASSGRRGGQETQYFGPGTRLLVL.

The chain joins TRBV4-1 to TRBJ1-1, with D tentatively TRBD1 (6 bases). The CDR3 is 14 residues long. V was cut by 8 bases and J by 2 bases, with 15 bases left in between. Germline V gene sequence: CDR1 MGHRA, CDR2 YSYEKL. In nucleotides, the CDR3 is TGCGCCAGCCGGGGGACATTACGAAACACTGAAGCTTTCTTT. It encodes CASRGTLRNTEAFF.

This clonotype was seen just once. The V and J genes are TRBV5-1 and TRBJ2-2; D might be TRBD1 or TRBD2, each matching 5 bases. Germline V lookup: CDR1 SGHRS, CDR2 YFSETQ. CDR3 size: 17 residues. V lost 2 bases, J lost 3 bases, and 17 bases lay in between. The CDR3 DNA is TGCGCCAGCAGCTTCGTGTTAAGGGGACGAGACACCGGGGAGCTGTTTTTT. It translates to CASSFVLRGRDTGELFF.

This rearrangement joins TRBV3-1 to TRBJ2-1; D could derive from TRBD1 or TRBD2 (6 bases each). The germline CDR1 and CDR2 sequences are LGHDT and YNNKEL (reference sequence). The CDR3 is 17 residues long. The germline V and J ends were trimmed by 0 bases and 7 bases, with 19 bases remaining between them. CDR3 sequence reads: CASSQEANGGNRNEQFF. The DNA for the CDR3 is TGTGCCAGCAGCCAAGAGGCAAACGGGGGCAACCGAAATGAGCAGTTCTTC.

The chain combines TRBV20-1 with TRBJ1-1, with unresolved D. This CDR3 is 11 amino acids long. CDR1 is DFQATT, CDR2 SNEGSKA, per germline (reference sequence). Trimming shortened V by 3 bases and J by 4 bases, and 6 bases separated the two germline ends. The CDR3 DNA sequence: TGCAGTGCTAGGGGGTTCACTGAAGCTTTCTTT. Its translation: CSARGFTEAFF.

The V and J genes are TRBV7-2 and TRBJ1-2; 8 nucleotides align to TRBD1. The junction had 5 bases not matched to a gene; V was cut back by 4 bases and J by 7 bases. This CDR3 is built from 13 residues. Germline CDR1 reads SGHTA; CDR2 reads FQGNSA. The CDR3: CASSSGGASGYTF. For the CDR3, the DNA is TGTGCCAGCAGCTCAGGGGGCGCGTCTGGCTACACCTTC.

J is TRBJ2-2 and V is TRBV4-2; D call uncertain. This CDR3 is built from 12 residues. Germline assignment: CDR1 LGHNA and CDR2 YNFKEQ. V was shortened by 4 bases and J by 7 bases, with 7 bases between the two germline ends. For the CDR3, the DNA is TGTGCCAGCAGCCCCGCTAGCGGGGAGCTGTTTTTT. It specifies CASSPASGELFF.

The chain joins TRBV19 to TRBJ2-1; possible D gene TRBD2, 6 bases. The CDR3 contains 16 residues. The germline V gene has CDR1 LNHDA and CDR2 SQIVND (reference sequence). The V gene lost 7 bases and the J gene lost 0 bases, with 16 bases spanning the gap. The CDR3 here is CASILRGTGSYNEQFF. The CDR3 DNA is TGTGCCAGTATCCTCCGCGGGACTGGCTCCTACAATGAGCAGTTCTTC.

CDR3 sequence (DNA): TGTGCCAGCAGCCGGGACACCATATATTTT. It is translated as CASSRDTIYF. This chain connects TRBV3-1 to TRBJ1-3; D call uncertain. Trimming took off 4 bases at V and 8 bases at J, with 3 bases between the two ends. The CDR3 length is 10 residues. CDR1 and CDR2 from the germline V gene are LGHDT and YNNKEL (reference sequence). Filled out from reference TRBV3-1 and TRBJ1-3, the complete variable domain reads DTAVSQTPKYLVTQMGNDKSIKCEQNLGHDTMYWYKQDSKKFLKIMFSYNNKELIINETVPNRFSPKSPDKAHLNLHINSLELGDSAVYFCASSRDTIYFGEGSWLTVV.

The chain couples TRBV3-1 to TRBJ2-2; D is undetermined. There are 15 residues in the CDR3. The V and J ends lost 1 base and 4 bases respectively, with 10 bases between them. CDR1 is LGHDT and CDR2 is YNNKEL in the germline V gene (reference sequence). This CDR3 is CASSQVGWATGELFF. In DNA, the CDR3 is TGTGCCAGCAGCCAAGTAGGGTGGGCCACCGGGGAGCTGTTTTTT.

V is TRBV2 and J is TRBJ2-7; weak D call: TRBD1 (5 bases). Trimming cost V 8 bases and J 3 bases, with 17 bases left between them. Germline lookup yields CDR1 SNHLY and CDR2 FYNNEI. The CDR3 is 14 residues long. This chain's CDR3 is CASHPPDSRYEQYF. For the CDR3, the DNA is TGTGCCAGCCACCCCCCTGACAGCCGCTACGAGCAGTACTTC.

This clonotype was recorded once. The chain couples TRBV20-1 to TRBJ1-5; D is unclear. The CDR3 covers 13 residues. The germline gives CDR1 DFQATT, CDR2 SNEGSKA (reference sequence). Trimming left V 4 bases short and J 0 bases short, with 7 bases between. The CDR3 DNA is TGCAGTGCTAAAAAGAATAGCAATCAGCCCCAGCATTTT. Amino acid sequence: CSAKKNSNQPQHF.

This chain joins TRBV24-1 and TRBJ2-1, with TRBD2 matching 7 bases. V shed 5 bases, J shed 2 bases, and the junction held 8 bases outside the gene matches. Germline CDR1 is KGHDR and CDR2 is SFDVKD. The CDR3 has 16 amino acids. The CDR3 DNA reads TGTGCCACCAGTGCCGGGGAGCGGGGACCCTACAATGAGCAGTTCTTC. This gives the protein CATSAGERGPYNEQFF.

The gene calls are TRBV4-1 and TRBJ2-2; unclear D gene. Germline CDR1 and CDR2: MGHRA and YSYEKL. V lost 2 bases and J lost 6, with 10 bases in between. CDR3 length: 14 residues. The CDR3 here is CASSQPISAGELFF. The CDR3, as DNA: TGCGCCAGCAGCCAACCGATCAGCGCCGGGGAGCTGTTTTTT.

The genes are TRBV15 and TRBJ1-4; D unclear. Germline V gene sequence: CDR1 LNHNV, CDR2 YYDKDF (reference sequence). The CDR3 spans 12 residues. V lost 1 base to trimming and J lost 6 bases, with 3 bases between them. CDR3: CATSRGYEKLFF. CDR3 nucleotides: TGTGCCACCAGCAGAGGGTATGAAAAACTGTTTTTT.

This clonotype occurred once. The chain has TRBV29-1 and TRBJ1-2, with D possibly being TRBD1 (5 bases). V lost 1 base, J lost 8 bases, and 14 bases lay in between. Germline-derived CDR1 and CDR2 are SQVTM and ANQGSEA. This CDR3 spans 13 amino acids. DNA of the CDR3: TGCAGCGTTGAAGTGACACGGGACGGGGGCTACACCTTC. The encoded protein is CSVEVTRDGGYTF. Combining the CDR3 with reference TRBV29-1 and TRBJ1-2 gives the whole variable domain SAVISQKPSRDICQRGTSLTIQCQVDSQVTMMFWYRQQPGQSLTLIATANQGSEATYESGFVIDKFPISRPNLTFSTLTVSNMSPEDSSIYLCSVEVTRDGGYTFGSGTRLTVV.

This CDR3 is CASSLIMNSYEQYF. CDR3 in DNA: TGTGCCAGCAGCTTAATTATGAACTCCTACGAGCAGTACTTC. The chain is built from TRBV7-9 and TRBJ2-7; no firm D call. The CDR3 is made up of 14 amino acids. Germline V gives CDR1 SEHNR, CDR2 FQNEAQ (reference sequence). The V and J ends lost 2 bases and 0 bases respectively, with 8 bases between them.

The chain recombines TRBV28 with TRBJ2-3; D possibly corresponds to TRBD1 (6 bases). This CDR3 contains 16 residues. Germline lookup yields CDR1 MDHEN and CDR2 SYDVKM. V lost 3 bases to trimming and J lost 5 bases, with 18 bases between them. This CDR3 is CASSLRGSSHIDTQYF. The CDR3 DNA sequence: TGTGCCAGCAGTTTGAGGGGGTCTTCTCATATAGATACGCAGTATTTT.

The rearrangement joins TRBV18 to TRBJ2-6; TRBD1 might be the D (5 bases). Germline loops: CDR1 KGHSH, CDR2 LQKENI. V was pared by 3 bases and J by 0 bases, with 12 bases between. The CDR3 loop spans 17 amino acids. The CDR3 coding sequence is TGTGCCAGCTCACCCCAACAGGCCGACTCTGGGGCCAACGTCCTGACTTTC. This gives the protein CASSPQQADSGANVLTF.

The V and J genes are TRBV12-3 or TRBV12-4 and TRBJ1-1; 7 bases line up with TRBD1. This CDR3 has 14 residues. J gave up 1 base and V 7 bases, and 6 bases lay outside the gene matches. The CDR3 spells CASNADRTNTEAFF. The CDR3 bases are TGTGCCAGCAATGCGGACAGGACGAACACTGAAGCTTTCTTT.

This chain connects TRBV9 to TRBJ2-3; D remains unclear. Trimming removed 0 bases from V and 6 bases from J, with 11 bases in between. The CDR3 sequence is 14 residues long. Germline V lookup: CDR1 SGDLS, CDR2 YYNGEE. The CDR3 DNA is TGTGCCAGCAGCGTAGTAGCACCCCCCGATACGCAGTATTTT. It is translated as CASSVVAPPDTQYF.

The rearrangement links TRBV24-1 to TRBJ2-2, with 8 bases that match TRBD1. J gave up 3 bases and V 7 bases, and 3 bases lay outside the gene matches. The length of the CDR3 is 14 residues. Germline CDR1 KGHDR, CDR2 SFDVKD. CDR3 loop: CATSPTGDTGELFF. In DNA form, the CDR3 reads TGTGCCACCAGCCCGACAGGGGACACCGGGGAGCTGTTTTTT.

The chain links TRBV25-1 to TRBJ1-1; D unclear. The V end was cut by 3 bases, the J end by 1 base, with 9 bases between. In germline, CDR1 is MGHDK, CDR2 SYGVNS. The CDR3 extends over 14 amino acids. CDR3 nucleotides: TGTGCCAGCAGTGAGCAGTCGGGGAACACTGAAGCTTTCTTT. This encodes CASSEQSGNTEAFF.

This chain joins TRBV5-1 and TRBJ2-5; D remains ambiguous. The V and J ends lost 4 bases and 5 bases respectively, with 15 bases between them. In germline, CDR1 is SGHRS, CDR2 YFSETQ. This CDR3 has 14 residues. CDR3 in amino acids: CASSPGILGETQYF. The CDR3 bases are TGCGCCAGCAGCCCCGGAATTTTAGGGGAGACCCAGTACTTC.

The chain recombines TRBV5-4 with TRBJ2-3, with D maybe TRBD2 (6 bases). Germline V gene data show CDR1 as SGHNT and CDR2 as YYREEE (reference sequence). The CDR3 is 15 residues long. V dropped 4 bases and J dropped 0 bases, with 12 bases sitting between them. Written as DNA, the CDR3 is TGTGCCAGCAGCACAACCGGGACTAGCACAGATACGCAGTATTTT. It codes for CASSTTGTSTDTQYF. Variable domain in full (rest from reference TRBV5-4 and TRBJ2-3): ETGVTQSPTHLIKTRGQQVTLRCSSQSGHNTVSWYQQALGQGPQFIFQYYREEENGRGNFPPRFSGLQFPNYSSELNVNALELDDSALYLCASSTTGTSTDTQYFGPGTRLTVL.

The V and J genes are TRBV5-4 and TRBJ2-3; no clear D. The CDR3 sequence is 16 residues long. From germline, CDR1 is SGHNT and CDR2 YYREEE (reference sequence). Trimming left V 3 bases short and J 1 base short, with 15 bases between. The CDR3 is CASSSYVKDGTDTQYF. In nucleotides, the CDR3 is TGTGCCAGCAGCTCCTACGTAAAGGACGGCACAGATACGCAGTATTTT.

The chain is built from TRBV20-1 and TRBJ2-7; 11 nucleotides match TRBD2. The CDR3 has 13 residues. The junction had 3 bases not matched to a gene; V was cut back by 5 bases and J by 3 bases. Per the germline V gene, CDR1 is DFQATT and CDR2 is SNEGSKA (reference sequence). The CDR3 region is CSALAGGRYEQYF. The CDR3, as DNA: TGCAGTGCTTTAGCGGGAGGGCGCTACGAGCAGTACTTC.

The chain recombines TRBV20-1 with TRBJ1-1; no clear D. This CDR3 contains 13 residues. Trimming removed 3 bases from V and 0 bases from J, with 8 bases in between. Germline loops: CDR1 DFQATT, CDR2 SNEGSKA (reference sequence). For the CDR3, the DNA is TGCAGTGCTAGGTCACACCTGAACACTGAAGCTTTCTTT. Amino acid sequence: CSARSHLNTEAFF.

The chain has TRBV2 and TRBJ2-3, with D unresolved. The CDR3 spans 13 residues. Germline V gives CDR1 SNHLY, CDR2 FYNNEI. Trimming pared 8 bases from V and 3 bases from J, leaving 12 bases between. CDR3 sequence: CASAVGRTDTQYF. The DNA for the CDR3 is TGTGCCAGCGCGGTCGGGCGGACAGATACGCAGTATTTT.

The chain joins TRBV3-1 to TRBJ1-1, with D maybe TRBD1 (5 bases). The CDR3 is made up of 12 amino acids. V was clipped by 4 bases and J by 8 bases, with 11 bases between them. The V gene's germline CDR1 is LGHDT and CDR2 YNNKEL (reference sequence). The CDR3 region is CASSPLGLEAFF. The CDR3 nucleotides read TGTGCCAGCAGCCCCCTGGGACTCGAAGCTTTCTTT.

The chain employs TRBV5-1 and TRBJ2-2; a weak D match, TRBD1 (5 bases). The CDR3 covers 15 residues. V was shortened by 1 base and J by 2 bases, with 9 bases between the two germline ends. CDR1 is SGHRS and CDR2 is YFSETQ in the germline V gene. CDR3 protein: CASSLQGTNTGELFF. CDR3 coding DNA: TGCGCCAGCAGCTTGCAGGGTACCAACACCGGGGAGCTGTTTTTT.